These T cell receptor beta chains were read from a single sample in a study of cytomegalovirus exposure and HLA in healthy donors. TCRdb's table, derived via immunoSEQ multiplex PCR, lists solely in-frame clones and lacks some. The top ten clones hold roughly 3.5% of a sample with about 130,000 clones, about 84% of them seen once. Sequencing was carried out using PBMCs. These receptors were taken from a man aged 40-50 years in good health and CMV-seronegative. Both conserved end residues are part of each CDR3. D genes are given only for firm matches. Size tells how often a clone was seen (once, few, many) or the class of an expanded clone, and some rows leave it out.

clone_size: -; j_call: TRBJ2-4; v_call: TRBV9; d_call: -; cdr3_aa: CASSVGGGGQNIQYF; cdr3_nt: TGTGCCAGCAGCGTAGGGGGGGGCGGTCAAAACATTCAGTACTTC
clone_size: few; j_call: TRBJ1-3; v_call: TRBV5-4; d_call: -; cdr3_aa: CASSLPTGNTIYF; cdr3_nt: TGTGCCAGCAGCTTGCCGACAGGAAACACCATATATTTT
clone_size: -; j_call: TRBJ2-7; v_call: TRBV9; d_call: -; cdr3_aa: CASSVVSGGFDEQYF; cdr3_nt: TGTGCCAGCAGCGTAGTCTCGGGTGGGTTCGACGAGCAGTACTTC
clone_size: -; j_call: TRBJ2-3; v_call: TRBV19; d_call: TRBD2; cdr3_aa: CASSTTGTSGGDTQYF; cdr3_nt: TGTGCCAGTAGCACTACCGGGACTAGCGGGGGTGATACGCAGTATTTT
clone_size: -; j_call: TRBJ1-1; v_call: TRBV29-1; d_call: -; cdr3_aa: CSVVRDNSNTEAFF; cdr3_nt: TGCAGCGTCGTCCGGGACAACAGTAACACTGAAGCTTTCTTT
clone_size: -; j_call: TRBJ1-5; v_call: TRBV28; d_call: -; cdr3_aa: CASSFELRSNQPQHF; cdr3_nt: TGTGCCAGCAGTTTTGAGTTACGGAGCAATCAGCCCCAGCATTTT
clone_size: -; j_call: TRBJ2-2; v_call: TRBV7-2; d_call: -; cdr3_aa: CASSPHRGSGELFF; cdr3_nt: TGTGCCAGCAGCCCCCATAGGGGGTCCGGGGAGCTGTTTTTT
clone_size: -; j_call: TRBJ2-1; v_call: TRBV9; d_call: TRBD1; cdr3_aa: CASSEGQGAGAGSSYNEQFF; cdr3_nt: TGTGCCAGCAGCGAGGGACAGGGGGCGGGCGCGGGGAGCTCCTACAATGAGCAGTTCTTC
clone_size: -; j_call: TRBJ1-4; v_call: TRBV19; d_call: TRBD1; cdr3_aa: CASNGDRRLATNEKLFF; cdr3_nt: TGTGCCAGTAACGGGGACAGAAGGTTAGCAACTAATGAAAAACTGTTTTTT
clone_size: -; j_call: TRBJ1-2; v_call: TRBV12-5; d_call: TRBD1; cdr3_aa: CANGGQGDFGYTF; cdr3_nt: TGTGCTAATGGTGGCCAGGGGGACTTTGGCTACACCTTC
clone_size: -; j_call: TRBJ2-3; v_call: TRBV11-2; d_call: -; cdr3_aa: CASSLGSGGSTDTQYF; cdr3_nt: TGTGCCAGCAGCTTAGGGTCAGGGGGGAGCACAGATACGCAGTATTTT
clone_size: -; j_call: TRBJ2-2; v_call: TRBV19; d_call: -; cdr3_aa: CASSISPPERARAGELFF; cdr3_nt: TGTGCCAGTAGTATAAGCCCCCCGGAGCGGGCTAGGGCCGGGGAGCTGTTTTTT
clone_size: once; j_call: TRBJ2-1; v_call: TRBV9; d_call: TRBD2; cdr3_aa: CASSVARLADSNEQFF; cdr3_nt: TGTGCCAGCAGCGTAGCTAGACTAGCGGATTCAAATGAGCAGTTCTTC
clone_size: -; j_call: TRBJ1-6; v_call: TRBV6-5; d_call: -; cdr3_aa: CASSYTGQRYNSPLHF; cdr3_nt: TGTGCCAGCAGTTACACCGGACAGCGTTATAATTCACCCCTCCACTTT
clone_size: -; j_call: TRBJ2-7; v_call: TRBV2; d_call: -; cdr3_aa: CASGRTGSSSHEQYF; cdr3_nt: TGTGCCAGCGGCCGAACAGGGTCAAGTAGTCACGAGCAGTACTTC
clone_size: -; j_call: TRBJ2-5; v_call: TRBV9; d_call: -; cdr3_aa: CASSVGSRRETQYF; cdr3_nt: TGTGCCAGCAGCGTTGGGAGCCGGAGGGAGACCCAGTACTTC
clone_size: -; j_call: TRBJ2-3; v_call: TRBV4-1; d_call: -; cdr3_aa: CASSQDTSTDTQYF; cdr3_nt: TGCGCCAGCAGCCAAGATACTTCAACAGATACGCAGTATTTT
clone_size: -; j_call: TRBJ1-6; v_call: TRBV11-2; d_call: TRBD1; cdr3_aa: CASSRDRLNSPLHF; cdr3_nt: TGTGCCAGCAGCCGGGACAGACTCAATTCACCCCTCCACTTT
clone_size: -; j_call: TRBJ1-1; v_call: TRBV5-1; d_call: -; cdr3_aa: CASSSGTLNTEAFF; cdr3_nt: TGCGCCAGCTCGTCCGGGACACTGAACACTGAAGCTTTCTTT
clone_size: -; j_call: TRBJ2-3; v_call: TRBV14; d_call: -; cdr3_aa: CASNPLQGKGADTQYF; cdr3_nt: TGTGCCAGCAACCCATTACAGGGAAAGGGGGCAGATACGCAGTATTTT
clone_size: -; j_call: TRBJ1-3; v_call: TRBV7-2; d_call: TRBD1; cdr3_aa: CASSRQGNPGNTIYF; cdr3_nt: TGTGCCAGCAGCCGACAGGGGAACCCTGGAAACACCATATATTTT
clone_size: -; j_call: TRBJ1-1; v_call: TRBV6-5; d_call: -; cdr3_aa: CASLRTTNTEAFF; cdr3_nt: TGTGCCAGCCTGAGGACAACGAACACTGAAGCTTTCTTT
clone_size: -; j_call: TRBJ1-5; v_call: TRBV9; d_call: -; cdr3_aa: CASSVEGSNQPQHF; cdr3_nt: TGTGCCAGCAGCGTAGAGGGGAGCAATCAGCCCCAGCATTTT
clone_size: few; j_call: TRBJ1-2; v_call: TRBV5-4; d_call: TRBD1; cdr3_aa: CASSLERTGARNYGYTF; cdr3_nt: TGTGCCAGCAGCTTGGAGAGGACAGGGGCGCGGAACTATGGCTACACCTTC
clone_size: -; j_call: TRBJ2-7; v_call: TRBV9; d_call: -; cdr3_aa: CASSVARQGYEQYF; cdr3_nt: TGTGCCAGCAGCGTAGCAAGGCAGGGCTACGAGCAGTACTTC
clone_size: -; j_call: TRBJ2-1; v_call: TRBV5-1; d_call: TRBD1; cdr3_aa: CASSLGQGSNEQFF; cdr3_nt: TGCGCCAGCAGCTTGGGACAGGGGTCCAATGAGCAGTTCTTC
clone_size: once; j_call: TRBJ2-7; v_call: TRBV2; d_call: -; cdr3_aa: CASSASATYEQYF; cdr3_nt: TGTGCCAGCAGTGCATCCGCCACCTACGAGCAGTACTTC
clone_size: -; j_call: TRBJ1-6; v_call: TRBV10-3; d_call: -; cdr3_aa: CAISELGSGDSPLHF; cdr3_nt: TGTGCCATCAGTGAGTTGGGATCAGGGGACTCACCCCTCCACTTT
clone_size: -; j_call: TRBJ2-2; v_call: TRBV15; d_call: TRBD1; cdr3_aa: CATSREPGQVNTGELFF; cdr3_nt: TGTGCCACCAGCAGAGAGCCGGGACAGGTGAACACCGGGGAGCTGTTTTTT
clone_size: -; j_call: TRBJ1-2; v_call: TRBV27; d_call: TRBD1; cdr3_aa: CASSHQGANGYTF; cdr3_nt: TGTGCCAGCAGTCACCAGGGGGCGAATGGCTACACCTTC
clone_size: -; j_call: TRBJ1-5; v_call: TRBV15; d_call: TRBD1; cdr3_aa: CATSRDPLGGTGNNQPQHF; cdr3_nt: TGTGCCACCAGCAGAGATCCACTAGGTGGGACAGGGAACAATCAGCCCCAGCATTTT
clone_size: -; j_call: TRBJ2-7; v_call: TRBV7-2; d_call: TRBD1; cdr3_aa: CASRFDRASTYEQYF; cdr3_nt: TGTGCCAGCAGGTTTGACAGGGCTTCTACCTACGAGCAGTACTTC
clone_size: -; j_call: TRBJ1-2; v_call: TRBV5-6; d_call: -; cdr3_aa: CASSHGETGTSATGYGYTF; cdr3_nt: TGTGCCAGCAGCCACGGAGAAACCGGGACATCCGCCACTGGCTATGGCTACACCTTC
clone_size: -; j_call: TRBJ2-5; v_call: TRBV25-1; d_call: TRBD1; cdr3_aa: CASSSGTGTQETQYF; cdr3_nt: TGTGCCAGCAGCTCCGGGACAGGGACCCAAGAGACCCAGTACTTC
clone_size: -; j_call: TRBJ2-6; v_call: TRBV7-3; d_call: TRBD1; cdr3_aa: CASSSGQGARGANVLTF; cdr3_nt: TGTGCCAGCAGCTCGGGACAGGGGGCGCGAGGGGCCAACGTCCTGACTTTC
clone_size: -; j_call: TRBJ1-6; v_call: TRBV27; d_call: TRBD1; cdr3_aa: CASSLYPDRGQSPLHF; cdr3_nt: TGTGCCAGCAGTTTATACCCGGACAGGGGGCAATCCCCCCTCCACTTT
clone_size: -; j_call: TRBJ1-1; v_call: TRBV2; d_call: TRBD1; cdr3_aa: CASSEGYRGPEAFF; cdr3_nt: TGTGCCAGCAGTGAAGGGTACAGGGGGCCTGAAGCTTTCTTT
clone_size: -; j_call: TRBJ1-5; v_call: TRBV30; d_call: -; cdr3_aa: CAWSVQPGGQPQHF; cdr3_nt: TGTGCCTGGAGTGTACAGCCGGGGGGTCAGCCCCAGCATTTT
clone_size: -; j_call: TRBJ1-4; v_call: TRBV7-2; d_call: TRBD1; cdr3_aa: CASSPGQNEKLFF; cdr3_nt: TGTGCCAGCAGCCCGGGACAGAATGAAAAACTGTTTTTT
clone_size: -; j_call: TRBJ1-2; v_call: TRBV5-1; d_call: -; cdr3_aa: CASSSRSGERGGYTF; cdr3_nt: TGCGCCAGCAGCTCCCGCTCGGGGGAACGAGGAGGCTACACCTTC
clone_size: -; j_call: TRBJ2-3; v_call: TRBV7-9; d_call: -; cdr3_aa: CASSPAGQTGLDTQYF; cdr3_nt: TGTGCCAGCAGCCCCGCGGGACAGACGGGCTTGGATACGCAGTATTTT
clone_size: -; j_call: TRBJ1-1; v_call: TRBV7-9; d_call: TRBD1; cdr3_aa: CASSSTGSVEAFF; cdr3_nt: TGTGCCAGCAGTTCGACAGGGTCGGTTGAAGCTTTCTTT
clone_size: -; j_call: TRBJ2-1; v_call: TRBV19; d_call: TRBD2; cdr3_aa: CASSIQAGGYVQFF; cdr3_nt: TGTGCCAGTAGTATTCAAGCGGGGGGATACGTGCAGTTCTTC
clone_size: once; j_call: TRBJ2-7; v_call: TRBV20-1; d_call: -; cdr3_aa: CSVPTDYEQYF; cdr3_nt: TGCAGTGTCCCTACCGATTACGAGCAGTACTTC
clone_size: -; j_call: TRBJ1-1; v_call: TRBV7-9; d_call: -; cdr3_aa: CASSLVGRDEAFF; cdr3_nt: TGTGCCAGCAGCTTAGTGGGCAGGGATGAAGCTTTCTTT
clone_size: -; j_call: TRBJ1-5; v_call: TRBV7-2; d_call: -; cdr3_aa: CASSLNPGSNQPQHF; cdr3_nt: TGTGCCAGCAGCTTAAATCCAGGGAGCAATCAGCCCCAGCATTTT
clone_size: -; j_call: TRBJ2-5; v_call: TRBV5-1; d_call: TRBD2; cdr3_aa: CASSVMTSGGETQYF; cdr3_nt: TGCGCCAGCAGCGTAATGACTAGCGGGGGCGAGACCCAGTACTTC
clone_size: -; j_call: TRBJ2-3; v_call: TRBV29-1; d_call: -; cdr3_aa: CSVKLEPSTDTQYF; cdr3_nt: TGCAGCGTGAAACTAGAGCCCAGCACAGATACGCAGTATTTT
clone_size: -; j_call: TRBJ2-1; v_call: TRBV27; d_call: TRBD2; cdr3_aa: CASSLSGTSGDPSYNEQFF; cdr3_nt: TGTGCCAGCAGTTTATCCGGGACTAGCGGGGACCCCTCCTACAATGAGCAGTTCTTC
clone_size: -; j_call: TRBJ1-2; v_call: TRBV28; d_call: TRBD1; cdr3_aa: CASRIGQDYGYTF; cdr3_nt: TGTGCCAGCAGGATCGGACAGGACTATGGCTACACCTTC
clone_size: -; j_call: TRBJ2-7; v_call: TRBV6-6; d_call: -; cdr3_aa: CASSYERTYEQYF; cdr3_nt: TGTGCCAGCAGTTACGAGAGAACCTACGAGCAGTACTTC
clone_size: once; j_call: TRBJ2-5; v_call: TRBV5-4; d_call: TRBD1; cdr3_aa: CASSQGTAQETQYF; cdr3_nt: TGTGCCAGCAGCCAAGGGACAGCTCAAGAGACCCAGTACTTC
clone_size: few; j_call: TRBJ1-5; v_call: TRBV7-9; d_call: -; cdr3_aa: CASSWGGVNQPQHF; cdr3_nt: TGTGCCAGCAGCTGGGGGGGCGTCAATCAGCCCCAGCATTTT
clone_size: once; j_call: TRBJ2-3; v_call: TRBV2; d_call: TRBD2; cdr3_aa: CASSAPLLAGGTDTQYF; cdr3_nt: TGTGCCAGCAGTGCCCCCCTACTAGCGGGGGGCACAGATACGCAGTATTTT
clone_size: once; j_call: TRBJ2-7; v_call: TRBV7-2; d_call: TRBD1; cdr3_aa: CASSVTRGQGTYEQYF; cdr3_nt: TGTGCCAGCAGCGTGACAAGGGGGCAGGGGACCTACGAGCAGTACTTC
clone_size: once; j_call: TRBJ1-2; v_call: TRBV29-1; d_call: -; cdr3_aa: CSHFAADGYTF; cdr3_nt: TGCAGCCACTTCGCAGCGGACGGCTACACCTTC
clone_size: -; j_call: TRBJ1-6; v_call: TRBV15; d_call: TRBD1; cdr3_aa: CATLDRGLSYNSPLHF; cdr3_nt: TGTGCCACATTAGACAGGGGATTATCCTATAATTCACCCCTCCACTTT